The entry below describes one T cell receptor (beta chain). Its antigen is unknown. This specimen comes from a study of PD-1 blockade in mismatch repair-deficient tumors. Across the whole study: All were previously treated, progressing patients with approximately 11 mismatch repair-deficient cancer types. The study, taken as a whole, reports: Rapid post-treatment expansion, then contraction, generally preceding radiologic response, marked tumor-resident clones.

Trimming took 0 bases from V and 1 from J, leaving 7 bases between them. The CDR3 has 14 amino acids. Looked up from germline, CDR1 is SGHDN and CDR2 is FVKESK. Assay: immunoSEQ multiplex PCR; the TCRdb copy retains only in-frame clones and omits some. The repertoire holds some 110,000 clones, with roughly 80% as singletons. Specimen: peripheral blood, collected around 60 weeks after starting pembrolizumab. This TCR derives from an adult with mismatch repair-deficient cancer. The genes are TRBV14 and TRBJ2-7; unclear D gene. This CDR3 is CASSQDINSYEQYF. DNA for the CDR3: TGTGCCAGCAGCCAAGATATAAATTCCTACGAGCAGTACTTC.